These T cell receptor beta chains were read from a single sample in a study of cytomegalovirus exposure and HLA in healthy donors. Using immunoSEQ multiplex PCR, the repertoire was profiled, and TCRdb retains in-frame clones only, with some absent. Of 250,000 or so clones in the sample, around nine tenths were seen once. The sample was PBMCs. These receptors were obtained from a man aged 18 to 30 in good health and CMV-seronegative. The CDR3 runs from the conserved cysteine through the conserved F or W. A D gene is named only where the DNA matches it firmly. Only some rows state a clone size, as once, few, many or a class for expanded clones.

CDR3 DNA: TGTGCCAGCAGCTCAAGCACAGATACGCAGTATTTT
CDR3 protein: CASSSSTDTQYF
clone size: -
D gene: -
V gene: TRBV11-2
J gene: TRBJ2-3

CDR3 DNA: TGTGCCAGCAGCGCGACACGGTTCTCTGGAAACACCATATATTTT
CDR3 protein: CASSATRFSGNTIYF
clone size: -
D gene: -
V gene: TRBV6-1
J gene: TRBJ1-3

CDR3 DNA: TGTGCCAGTAGTATTAGTTACAGCTTCCAAGAGACCCAGTACTTC
CDR3 protein: CASSISYSFQETQYF
clone size: -
D gene: -
V gene: TRBV19
J gene: TRBJ2-5

CDR3 DNA: TGTGCCAGCACCCTAAACTACCCAATCCCTCGCAATGAGCAGTTCTTC
CDR3 protein: CASTLNYPIPRNEQFF
clone size: -
D gene: -
V gene: TRBV7-2
J gene: TRBJ2-1

CDR3 DNA: TGTGCCAGCAGTGTAACGCCAGAAGAGCAGTACTTC
CDR3 protein: CASSVTPEEQYF
clone size: few
D gene: -
V gene: TRBV2
J gene: TRBJ2-7

CDR3 DNA: TGTGCCAGCAGTTTATCAAAAGGGGGGGTGGCCTACAATGAGCAGTTCTTC
CDR3 protein: CASSLSKGGVAYNEQFF
clone size: -
D gene: -
V gene: TRBV27
J gene: TRBJ2-1

CDR3 DNA: TGCGCCAGCAGCCAAATACAGGGGAATGAGCAGTTCTTC
CDR3 protein: CASSQIQGNEQFF
clone size: -
D gene: TRBD1
V gene: TRBV4-1
J gene: TRBJ2-1

CDR3 DNA: TGTGCCAGCAGCGCGGGGATGGATCTCATTAGCTATGAGCAGTTCTTC
CDR3 protein: CASSAGMDLISYEQFF
clone size: -
D gene: -
V gene: TRBV28
J gene: TRBJ2-1

CDR3 DNA: TGTGCCAGCAGTTACACCTTAGCGGGAGACAATGAGCAGTTCTTC
CDR3 protein: CASSYTLAGDNEQFF
clone size: -
D gene: TRBD2
V gene: TRBV6-5
J gene: TRBJ2-1

CDR3 DNA: TGCGCCAGCAGCCAAGAGGGGAGGGGTGGGACCTACGAGCAGTACTTC
CDR3 protein: CASSQEGRGGTYEQYF
clone size: -
D gene: TRBD2
V gene: TRBV4-1
J gene: TRBJ2-7

CDR3 DNA: TGTGCCAGCAGCCCGGGACAGCAAGGGCAGTACTTC
CDR3 protein: CASSPGQQGQYF
clone size: -
D gene: TRBD1
V gene: TRBV7-9
J gene: TRBJ2-7

CDR3 DNA: TGTGCCAGCAGTTTGGACGGGGGTACGCAGTATTTT
CDR3 protein: CASSLDGGTQYF
clone size: -
D gene: -
V gene: TRBV2
J gene: TRBJ2-3

CDR3 DNA: TGTGCCAGCAGCTACGGCAGGGGGCAAGGCTACACCTTC
CDR3 protein: CASSYGRGQGYTF
clone size: -
D gene: TRBD1
V gene: TRBV7-6
J gene: TRBJ1-2

CDR3 DNA: TGTGCTAGTGGTTCGTCGACAAAAAGGCTTGAAAAACTGTTTTTT
CDR3 protein: CASGSSTKRLEKLFF
clone size: -
D gene: -
V gene: TRBV12-5
J gene: TRBJ1-4

CDR3 DNA: TGTGCCAGCAGCTCCGTAACCGGGGAGCTGTTTTTT
CDR3 protein: CASSSVTGELFF
clone size: -
D gene: -
V gene: TRBV5-6
J gene: TRBJ2-2

CDR3 DNA: TGCGCCAGCGCCCCTACCCTCTCGGGAGGGCTCTACAATGAGCAGTTCTTC
CDR3 protein: CASAPTLSGGLYNEQFF
clone size: -
D gene: TRBD2
V gene: TRBV5-1
J gene: TRBJ2-1

CDR3 DNA: TGTGCCAGCAGCCCCGGGACAGCCTATAGCAATCAGCCCCAGCATTTT
CDR3 protein: CASSPGTAYSNQPQHF
clone size: -
D gene: TRBD1
V gene: TRBV7-2
J gene: TRBJ1-5

CDR3 DNA: TGTGCCAGCAGACGAGAGGGCAATCAGCCCCAGCATTTT
CDR3 protein: CASRREGNQPQHF
clone size: -
D gene: -
V gene: TRBV27
J gene: TRBJ1-5

CDR3 DNA: TGTGCCAGCAGTCCCCGTTTCGAAGCTTTCTTT
CDR3 protein: CASSPRFEAFF
clone size: -
D gene: -
V gene: TRBV28
J gene: TRBJ1-1

CDR3 DNA: TGTGCCAGCAGCTTAGCTTGGGGTGGGACAGGGAGGACCAATCAGCCCCAGCATTTT
CDR3 protein: CASSLAWGGTGRTNQPQHF
clone size: few
D gene: TRBD1
V gene: TRBV7-8
J gene: TRBJ1-5

CDR3 DNA: TGCGCCAGCTCACTATACGAGCAGTACTTC
CDR3 protein: CASSLYEQYF
clone size: -
D gene: -
V gene: TRBV10-1
J gene: TRBJ2-7

CDR3 DNA: TGCAGCGTCCAGGGGGAAAGCTCCTACAATGAGCAGTTCTTC
CDR3 protein: CSVQGESSYNEQFF
clone size: once
D gene: TRBD1
V gene: TRBV29-1
J gene: TRBJ2-1

CDR3 DNA: TGTGCCAGCAGCTTAAGGGACAGCTATGAGCAGTTCTTC
CDR3 protein: CASSLRDSYEQFF
clone size: -
D gene: TRBD1
V gene: TRBV7-9
J gene: TRBJ2-1

CDR3 DNA: TGTGCCAGCGGACTCCCACTACTCAATGAGCAGTTCTTC
CDR3 protein: CASGLPLLNEQFF
clone size: -
D gene: -
V gene: TRBV11-2
J gene: TRBJ2-1

CDR3 DNA: TGCGCCAGCAGCCAAGATGGCCGTTATTCACCCCTCCACTTT
CDR3 protein: CASSQDGRYSPLHF
clone size: -
D gene: -
V gene: TRBV4-3
J gene: TRBJ1-6

CDR3 DNA: TGTGCCAGCAGTGAGCTAGGGGGCCGTTCACCCCTCCACTTT
CDR3 protein: CASSELGGRSPLHF
clone size: -
D gene: TRBD1
V gene: TRBV2
J gene: TRBJ1-6

CDR3 DNA: TGCGCCAGCAGCCAGACAATGGGACAGAGGGCTCCCGGGGCCAACGTCCTGACTTTC
CDR3 protein: CASSQTMGQRAPGANVLTF
clone size: -
D gene: TRBD1
V gene: TRBV4-3
J gene: TRBJ2-6

CDR3 DNA: TGTGCCAGTAGTATAAGAGGCGAGCCCCAGCATTTT
CDR3 protein: CASSIRGEPQHF
clone size: -
D gene: -
V gene: TRBV19
J gene: TRBJ1-5

CDR3 DNA: TGTGCCAGCAGACTAGCCCAGTCGGAGACCCAGTACTTC
CDR3 protein: CASRLAQSETQYF
clone size: -
D gene: -
V gene: TRBV27
J gene: TRBJ2-5

CDR3 DNA: TGCAGCGTTTTCGGACTAGCGGGGGGAGGGGAGACCCAGTACTTC
CDR3 protein: CSVFGLAGGGETQYF
clone size: -
D gene: TRBD2
V gene: TRBV29-1
J gene: TRBJ2-5

CDR3 DNA: TGTGCCAGCAGTTTCGGCGGGGGGGTATTCGGGGAGCTGTTTTTT
CDR3 protein: CASSFGGGVFGELFF
clone size: once
D gene: TRBD2
V gene: TRBV27
J gene: TRBJ2-2

CDR3 DNA: TGCAGCGTTGATGAAGGGGGCACAGATACGCAGTATTTT
CDR3 protein: CSVDEGGTDTQYF
clone size: -
D gene: -
V gene: TRBV29-1
J gene: TRBJ2-3

CDR3 DNA: TGTGCCAGCAGCTACGGGACTAGCGGCTACAATGAGCAGTTCTTC
CDR3 protein: CASSYGTSGYNEQFF
clone size: -
D gene: TRBD2
V gene: TRBV7-6
J gene: TRBJ2-1

CDR3 DNA: TGTGCCAGCAGGGCTACTTTCCGGGACTTGAACACCGGGGAGCTGTTTTTT
CDR3 protein: CASRATFRDLNTGELFF
clone size: -
D gene: -
V gene: TRBV13
J gene: TRBJ2-2

CDR3 DNA: TGCAGCGTTGAAGCCCCAAGGGAGGGGCGGGGGAGGCAAAGGGGTGTTTTAGAGCAGTATTTT
CDR3 protein: CSVEAPREGRGRQRGVLEQYF
clone size: -
D gene: TRBD2
V gene: TRBV29-1
J gene: TRBJ2-3

CDR3 DNA: TGTGCCAGCAGGGAGCAGAGGGAGGGGGAGACCCAGTACTTC
CDR3 protein: CASREQREGETQYF
clone size: -
D gene: TRBD2
V gene: TRBV5-4
J gene: TRBJ2-5

CDR3 DNA: TGTGCCATACGGACTAGCGGACAAGAGACCCAGTACTTC
CDR3 protein: CAIRTSGQETQYF
clone size: -
D gene: TRBD2
V gene: TRBV10-3
J gene: TRBJ2-5